The source of this T cell receptor beta chain is a study of blood T cells in healthy people across ages (dated by TCRdb to between 2014 and 2017). With regard to the full study: In model experiments, template switching captured about one uniquely barcoded TCR beta cDNA molecule for every two T cells. The study measured age-related changes in TCR beta repertoire diversity using deep sequencing normalized with unique cDNA molecular identifiers. Donors were grouped into four age groups: young (average roughly 16 years), middle-aged (about 38), aged (over 55) and long-lived (around 82). To avoid experimental bias, donors of different ages were randomly spread across the sequencing lanes. Using the same blood draw, the study looked at two additional independent replicas of 1 million unique cDNA reads for two donors, one aged 18 to 30 and the other aged 80 or older.

Donors were about 36 systemically healthy Caucasian individuals from Russia aged roughly 6 to 100 years. Each donor gave roughly 11 milliliters of peripheral blood, drawn into EDTA-treated Vacutainer tubes. Ficoll-Paque density-gradient centrifugation was used to isolate PBMCs, with at least 6.5 million obtained per sample. Total RNA was extracted from PBMCs with Trizol reagent, with at least 5 micrograms obtained per sample. For every donor, an aliquot of PBMCs went through flow cytometry to measure the percentages of naive CD45RAhigh/CD27high T cells. Libraries were prepared through 5' RACE. The run used an Illumina HiSeq 2500. The second PCR ran for roughly 7 to 12 cycles and used a J-beta primer mix along with a sample-barcoded 5' primer. A unique molecular identifier was introduced onto each TCR beta cDNA molecule by a template-switch 5' adaptor carrying 12 random nucleotides. At least 2.5 million CDR3-containing paired-end reads were obtained from each sample. First-strand cDNA was synthesized from all RNA with the Mint cDNA synthesis kit, primed by a TRBC-specific oligonucleotide. After uracil-DNA glycosylase treatment, a first 18-cycle PCR used universal primers M1SS and BC2_uni_R on all cDNA. In the original analysis: For normalization, 1 million high-quality reads, each with a distinct molecular identifier, were randomly selected from each sample. Reads sharing molecular identifiers were discarded rather than binned into consensus sequences. MiTCR, set to a Q25 quality threshold and the strictest error-elimination algorithm, was used for CDR3 identification, clonotype clustering and error correction. A nonparametric unseen species model with Euler transformation was used to estimate a lower bound on total TCR beta diversity. TCRdb reanalyzed the raw reads on its own, using fastp at Q25 for trimming and MiXCR for clone calling, and kept in-frame beta chains. Rows with a matching CDR3 protein are joined into one entry that keeps the most common DNA and genes. The V and J calls follow TCRdb's processing rather than the paper's. This sample holds about 1.7 million distinct CDR3 sequences; roughly 30% were observed only once. The leading ten clones occupy roughly 8% of the sample.

Deletion took 5 bases off V and 6 bases off J, with a span of 16 bases between the germline ends. From its cysteine to its phenylalanine, the CDR3 spans 14 amino acids. The only DNA kept is the CDR3, 42 bases in frame from the first base. CDR1 SEHNR and CDR2 FQNEAQ are derived from the germline V gene (reference sequence). Findings and caveats that apply to the study as a whole: Observed TCR beta diversity per million T cells fell roughly linearly with age, and a significant reduction was already apparent by age about 36. Estimates of total diversity based on one million sequenced T cells were considered lower bounds and underestimates. There was a strong correlation between observed TCR beta diversity and the percentage of naive T cells measured by flow cytometry. Bulk unsorted PBMC profiling prevented conclusive comparison of naive and antigen-experienced compartments. The long-lived group showed more naive CD4+ T cells, fewer expanded clones and increased TCR diversity than the aged group, suggesting age selection. Because donor CMV infection status was unknown, age-related changes in expanded clonotypes were potentially confounded.

As concerns this clonotype: This clone's antigen is unknown. There are no base qualities to consult, and no much larger clone falls within one base.

Specimen: blood. In this chain, TRBV7-9 is recombined with TRBJ1-2, with the identity of the D gene unclear. This receptor was obtained from a woman between 25 and 40 years old in good health. The nucleotide sequence reads as follows: TGTGCCAGCAGCACGGCAGCGCTAATTCATGGCTACACCTTC. Translation gives CASSTAALIHGYTF.